Listed here are 11 T cell receptor beta chains from one sample, sequenced in a study of shared clonotypes between healthy human individuals. Sequencing was performed with immunoSEQ multiplex PCR; in TCRdb, only in-frame clones are kept and a portion is missing. The sample holds 550,000 to 700,000 clones, 55% to 85% seen once. Input material: memory CD4+ T cells sorted from blood. Sample subset: CD45RA-negative fraction. The origin of the receptors is a young woman in good health.

The chain combines TRBV4-1 with TRBJ2-7, with D perhaps TRBD2 (7 bases). V shed 4 bases and J shed 5 bases, with 24 bases lying between them. The CDR3 length is 17 residues. Germline V CDR1 and CDR2: MGHRA, YSYEKL. CDR3 in DNA: TGCGCCAGCAGCCCCAGACCACGGGCGGGGGCGGCCCACGAGCAGTACTTC. It specifies CASSPRPRAGAAHEQYF.

This clone was detected a few times. The chain is built from TRBV7-8 and TRBJ1-4, with 9 nucleotides matching TRBD1. The CDR3 has 15 residues. The ends lost 5 bases at V and 3 bases at J; junction bases unmatched: 4. Germline-derived CDR1 and CDR2 are SGHVS and FQNEAQ. In DNA form, the CDR3 reads TGTGCCAGCAGCATACAGGGGGCGGCTAATGAAAAACTGTTTTTT. Translated, it gives CASSIQGAANEKLFF.

The rearrangement links TRBV28 to TRBJ1-1; 10 bases line up with TRBD1. Germline CDR1 reads MDHEN; CDR2 reads SYDVKM. Trimming removed 6 bases from V and 0 bases from J; junction bases left unmatched: 10. The CDR3 has 17 amino acids. CDR3 in amino acids: CASRSGTGAPMNTEAFF. The CDR3 coding sequence is TGTGCCAGCAGGTCCGGGACAGGGGCCCCGATGAACACTGAAGCTTTCTTT.

This clone was counted between two and nine times. The J gene is TRBJ1-3, the V gene TRBV5-8; TRBD1 matches at 9 bases. CDR1 SGHTS and CDR2 YDEGEE come from the germline V gene. V shed 4 bases and J 3 bases; nucleotides not matched to a gene: 5. The CDR3 contains 15 residues. This chain's CDR3 is CASSQGQGYGNTIYF. The DNA for the CDR3 is TGTGCCAGCAGCCAGGGACAGGGATATGGAAACACCATATATTTT.

The J gene is TRBJ2-3, the V gene TRBV7-9; 7 bases match TRBD1. J was trimmed by 6 bases and V by 4 bases; bases with no gene match: 7. Germline CDR1 SEHNR, CDR2 FQNEAQ (reference sequence). The CDR3 loop spans 14 amino acids. CDR3 DNA sequence: TGTGCCAGCAGCTCCTTGTTACAGGGGGATACGCAGTATTTT. Its protein is CASSSLLQGDTQYF.

The DNA for the CDR3 is TGCGCCAGCAGCGGACTAGCGTCTGGGGAGCTGTTTTTT. This translates into CASSGLASGELFF. The chain joins TRBV5-1 to TRBJ2-2, with 9 nucleotides matching TRBD2. The CDR3 is 13 residues long. V trimming: 4 bases; J trimming: 8 bases; junction bases outside the gene matches: 3. Germline CDR1 and CDR2: SGHRS and YFSETQ. The full variable domain, with the rest looked up from reference TRBV5-1 and TRBJ2-2, is KAGVTQTPRYLIKTRGQQVTLSCSPISGHRSVSWYQQTPGQGLQFLFEYFSETQRNKGNFPGRFSGRQFSNSRSEMNVSTLELGDSALYLCASSGLASGELFFGEGSRLTVL.

V and J are TRBV7-2 and TRBJ2-2; D not resolved. Germline V gives CDR1 SGHTA, CDR2 FQGNSA. CDR3 size: 15 residues. The V and J ends lost 2 bases and 6 bases respectively, with 13 bases between them. CDR3 sequence (DNA): TGTGCCAGCAGCTTATTCGAGTCTCGGTCCGGGGAGCTGTTTTTT. Translating it yields CASSLFESRSGELFF.

The rearrangement joins TRBV7-8 to TRBJ2-7; 8 bases line up with TRBD1. Germline V CDR1 and CDR2: SGHVS, FQNEAQ. The V and J ends lost 5 bases and 3 bases, in that order; junction bases with no gene match: 3. The CDR3 loop spans 13 amino acids. The DNA of the CDR3 is TGTGCCAGCAGCCGCGACAGGGGCTACGAGCAGTACTTC. Its protein is CASSRDRGYEQYF.

In DNA, the CDR3 is TGCGCCAGCGGGAGGACAGGGGGTCGTGCTGGGGCCAACGTCCTGACTTTC. This encodes CASGRTGGRAGANVLTF. V gene TRBV5-1 combines with J gene TRBJ2-6; TRBD1 agrees at 10 bases. J lost 2 bases, V lost 7 bases, and 9 bases had no gene match. The CDR3 loop spans 17 amino acids. The V gene's germline CDR1 is SGHRS and CDR2 YFSETQ.

The chain carries TRBV28 and TRBJ2-3; TRBD2 matches 11 bases. The CDR3 totals 15 residues. V shed 6 bases and J 6 bases; nucleotides not matched to a gene: 8. CDR1 is MDHEN and CDR2 is SYDVKM in the germline V gene. This CDR3 reads CASSRSGRARDTQYF. The CDR3, as DNA: TGTGCCAGCAGCCGTAGCGGGAGGGCCCGGGATACGCAGTATTTT.

The chain links TRBV7-9 to TRBJ1-5; 8 positions match TRBD1. There are 14 residues in the CDR3. Germline values: CDR1 SEHNR, CDR2 FQNEAQ (reference sequence). Trimming took 10 bases from V and 3 from J; bases not matched to a gene: 8. The CDR3 is CATRQGSDNQPQHF. CDR3 coding DNA: TGTGCCACCCGACAGGGGAGTGACAATCAGCCCCAGCATTTT.